This TCR beta chain was captured in a study of cytomegalovirus exposure and HLA in healthy donors. General study results and limits: A later analysis revealed that TCR association rates differed between HLA loci, peaking at DRB1 and bottoming out at HLA-C. Sequencing likely produced, as an artifact, a cluster of highly shared sequence variants.

Primers: 60 Vbeta forward and 13 Jbeta reverse. Only in-frame clones appear in the TCRdb table, and some are missing; sequencing was by immunoSEQ multiplex PCR. The data show roughly 71,000 clones, around 73% seen once. As regards this clone: Antigen: not known.

V was pared by 0 bases and J by 2 bases, with 8 bases between. The CDR3 totals 14 residues. Germline V gene data show CDR1 as LNHNV and CDR2 as YYDKDF (reference sequence). Sequencing used PBMCs. The TCR was taken from a girl aged 5 to 17 in good health and CMV-seropositive. V gene TRBV15 combines with J gene TRBJ2-7; D is uncertain. The CDR3 spells CATSRDSGPYEQYF. In DNA, the CDR3 is TGTGCCACCAGCAGAGATAGTGGGCCCTACGAGCAGTACTTC.